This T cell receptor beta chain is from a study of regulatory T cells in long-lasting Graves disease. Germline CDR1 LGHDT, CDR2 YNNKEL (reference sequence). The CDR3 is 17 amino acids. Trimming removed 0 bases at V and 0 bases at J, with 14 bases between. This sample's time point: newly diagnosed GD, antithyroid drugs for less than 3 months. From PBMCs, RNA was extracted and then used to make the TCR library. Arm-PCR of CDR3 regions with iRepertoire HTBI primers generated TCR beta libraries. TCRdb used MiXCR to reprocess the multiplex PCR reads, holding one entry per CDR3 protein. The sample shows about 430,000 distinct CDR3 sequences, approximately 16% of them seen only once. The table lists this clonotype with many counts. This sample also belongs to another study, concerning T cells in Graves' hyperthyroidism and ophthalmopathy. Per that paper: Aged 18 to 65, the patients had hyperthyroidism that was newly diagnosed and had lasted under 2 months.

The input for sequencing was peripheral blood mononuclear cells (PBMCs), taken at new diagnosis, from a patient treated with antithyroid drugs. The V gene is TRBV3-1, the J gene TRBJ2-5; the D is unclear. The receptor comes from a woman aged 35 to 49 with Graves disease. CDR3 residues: CASSQDLRGWDQETQYF. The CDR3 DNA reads TGTGCCAGCAGCCAAGATCTTAGAGGCTGGGACCAAGAGACCCAGTACTTC.